This TCR beta chain comes out of a study of blood T cell repertoires in COVID-19. Study background: Donors in the United States, Italy and Spain gave samples during acute or convalescent COVID-19.

In the original workflow: Amplified reference gene primers provided the basis for estimating nucleated cell counts. Sequencing used immunoSEQ multiplex PCR; TCRdb keeps in-frame clones, though not all of them. The V and J calls and the clone size are those of that table, but D and trimming were determined from the DNA. The table shows around 200,000 clones, with around four fifths occurring only once. This CDR3 is 17 amino acids long. Germline values: CDR1 SGHDT, CDR2 YYEEEE. The V and J ends lost 4 bases and 4 bases, in that order; junction bases with no gene match: 12. The clonotype was recovered from a woman aged 40 to 50 with acute or convalescent COVID-19. The chain combines TRBV5-6 with TRBJ1-4; 8 positions agree with TRBD1. The sample was peripheral blood. This CDR3 reads CASSPDRGLTLNEKLFF. Written as DNA, the CDR3 is TGTGCCAGCAGCCCTGACAGGGGTCTGACTCTTAATGAAAAACTGTTTTTT.